This TCR beta chain was retrieved from a study of blood T cell repertoires in COVID-19 (dated by TCRdb to about 2020). Looking at the study overall: Samples covering the acute and convalescent phases of COVID-19 were provided by collaborators in the United States, Italy and Spain. The repertoires were made available in a free public database intended to serve as a resource for research on the immune response to SARS-CoV-2. The prospective study material was composed of cDNA or gDNA derived from T cells, B-cell-depleted T cells, or PBMCs. Where HLA class I and class II types were available, the types were taken from metadata supplied by the sample provider, not from assay-based typing. The samples were drawn from the first 160 participants of the ongoing ImmuneRACE study and from some 1,300 subjects provided by 6 global collaborators. Deeply sampled blood TCRbeta repertoires from subjects exposed to, actively infected with, or recovered from COVID-19 were included in the dataset. Sample metadata almost always included a de-identified subject ID, COVID-19 status, age in years and sex. On the study overall, not on this receptor specifically: How much clinical and demographic metadata was included differed by source and by participant, and the metadata was provided uncurated.

TCRbeta CDR3 regions were amplified from genomic DNA by means of the immunoSEQ Assay, a bias-controlled multiplex PCR. For the original study's pipeline: Nucleated cell counts per sample were estimated from amplification of reference gene primers within the assay. To quantify the absolute abundance of each unique TCRbeta CDR3 rearrangement, sequence reads were collapsed and filtered. For each sample, productive Simpson clonality was calculated by taking the square root of Simpson's diversity index across productive rearrangements. TCRdb stores this immuneACCESS table with in-frame sequences only. Part of the clones is absent; in the studies checked, under half of the shortfall reflects unresolved V genes, and no reason is known for the rest. V and J calls plus clone size are reproduced from that table; the DNA served to infer D and trimming. Here the sample has over 130,000 clones; about 87% occur a single time. Around 2.3% of the sample rests with the top ten.

In Seattle, one collaborating source enrolled patients while the infection was active and tracked those patients longitudinally over the course of disease. Collaborating institutions collected whole blood in K2EDTA tubes following their own protocols. For TCRbeta analysis, collaborator samples were shipped as frozen whole blood, as isolated PBMCs, or as DNA extracted from either sample type. As to this clone: Its antigen is unknown. There are no base qualities to consult, and no much larger clone falls within one base.

The source material was peripheral blood. This receptor was taken from a human donor with COVID-19, enrolled during active disease. The donor label of this sample is uncertain.

The CDR3 has the sequence CASSPPSGQGAGQPQHF. The DNA reads TGTGCCAGCTCACCACCGTCCGGACAGGGGGCTGGTCAGCCCCAGCATTTT. The chain couples TRBV18 to TRBJ1-5, with 11 bases matching TRBD1. CDR1 and CDR2 are drawn from the germline V gene: KGHSH, LQKENI. From its cysteine to its phenylalanine, the CDR3 spans 17 amino acids. Only the CDR3 DNA stays, 51 bases, in frame from base 1. Here V drops 0 bases and J drops 6 bases, and the junction holds 7 bases not matched to any gene.